The entry below gives a single T cell receptor beta chain sequence along with its context. This entry belongs to a study of blood T cell repertoires in COVID-19. Study-wide context: Donors in the United States, Italy and Spain gave samples during acute or convalescent COVID-19.

Looked up from germline, CDR1 is LNHDA and CDR2 is SQIVND (reference sequence). The CDR3 contains 17 residues. The ends lost 1 base at V and 5 bases at J; junction bases unmatched: 12. Clinical history as reported by participants underpinned cohort assignment. Clones were sequenced by immunoSEQ multiplex PCR, and TCRdb holds only the in-frame ones, with some missing. Seen here are 250,000 to 300,000 clones, roughly 81% observed once, and the top ten hold about 6.9%. The sequenced sample was PBMCs or T cells enriched from blood (not recorded which). V and J are TRBV19 and TRBJ1-1, with 8 bases identical to TRBD1. The sequence came from a woman aged 45 to 65 who had been exposed to COVID-19. The CDR3 DNA sequence: TGTGCCAGTAGTATAGGCCCCGGACAGGGAGGTTGGACTGAAGCTTTCTTT. It specifies CASSIGPGQGGWTEAFF. Supplemented by reference TRBV19 and TRBJ1-1, the full variable domain reads DGGITQSPKYLFRKEGQNVTLSCEQNLNHDAMYWYRQDPGQGLRLIYYSQIVNDFQKGDIAEGYSVSREKKESFPLTVTSAQKNPTAFYLCASSIGPGQGGWTEAFFGQGTRLTVV.